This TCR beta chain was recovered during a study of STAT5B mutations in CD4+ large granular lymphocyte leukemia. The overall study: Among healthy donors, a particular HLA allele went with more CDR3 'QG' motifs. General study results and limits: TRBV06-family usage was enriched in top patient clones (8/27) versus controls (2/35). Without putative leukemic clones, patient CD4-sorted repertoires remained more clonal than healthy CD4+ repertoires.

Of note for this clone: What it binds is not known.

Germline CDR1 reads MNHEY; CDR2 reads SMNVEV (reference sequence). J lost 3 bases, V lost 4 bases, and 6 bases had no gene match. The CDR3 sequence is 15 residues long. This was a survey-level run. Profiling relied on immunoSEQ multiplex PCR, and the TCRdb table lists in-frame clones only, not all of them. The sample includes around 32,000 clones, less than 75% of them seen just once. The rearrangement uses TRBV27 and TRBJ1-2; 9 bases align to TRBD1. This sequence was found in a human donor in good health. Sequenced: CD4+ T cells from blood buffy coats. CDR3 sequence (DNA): TGTGCCAGCAGTTCATACAGGGGGCAGTACTATGGCTACACCTTC. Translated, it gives CASSSYRGQYYGYTF.